The TCR beta chain under discussion was sequenced for a study of glioma-infiltrating T cells after dendritic cell vaccination. Time point reported: after dendritic cell vaccination, including at tumor progression/relapse. PBMC sampling occurred before vaccination, two weeks after the third dose, and at progression. Sequenced by immunoSEQ multiplex PCR; TCRdb stores in-frame clones only, minus some. The sample shows 99,000 or so clones, roughly 89% of them seen only once. Here the sequenced sample was blood, taken after dendritic cell vaccination. This sequence originates from a human donor with glioblastoma.

CDR3 protein: CASSLGLTLSSYNEQFF. The CDR3 region has the DNA TGTGCCAGCAGCTTAGGATTAACCCTGAGCTCCTACAATGAGCAGTTCTTC. The V gene is TRBV7-9, the J gene TRBJ2-1; the D is unclear. V lost 1 base and J 0 bases, leaving 13 bases between the germline ends. The CDR3 is 17 residues long. Germline V gives CDR1 SEHNR, CDR2 FQNEAQ (reference sequence).